This T cell receptor (beta chain) was observed in a study of blood T cell repertoires in COVID-19. About the research overall: T cells, B-cell-depleted T cells, or PBMCs provided the cDNA or gDNA that served as material.

Participant age was about 18 to 100 years, and participants resided in fewer than 30 US areas. Study processing details: Amplification with reference gene primers provided the estimates of nucleated cell counts. Clones were read by immunoSEQ multiplex PCR, and TCRdb kept only the in-frame ones, dropping some. The V and J calls and clone size come from that table; D and trimming were worked out from the DNA. This table holds about 120,000 clones, about four fifths found once. V shed 5 bases, J shed 3 bases, and the junction held 6 bases outside the gene matches. This CDR3 has 13 residues. Germline CDR1 is SQVTM and CDR2 is ANQGSEA.

Specimen: PBMCs or T cells enriched from blood (not recorded which). This clonotype was sampled from a woman aged 25 to 39 who had recovered from COVID-19. The V and J genes are TRBV29-1 and TRBJ2-7, with 8 positions matching TRBD2. Here the CDR3 DNA reads TGCAGCGTTCTGACGGGACTAGACTACGAGCAGTACTTC. Amino acid sequence: CSVLTGLDYEQYF.